Listed below are T cell receptor beta chains from one sample, sequenced in a study of CD8 T cells in Susac syndrome. TCRdb redid the calling of the immunoSEQ multiplex PCR reads with MiXCR, one entry per CDR3 protein. The profile shows over 200,000 distinct CDR3 sequences, approximately 95% of them singletons. The sample comprised CD4+ T cells from PBMCs. These receptors originate from a human donor with multiple sclerosis. Each CDR3 is given with its conserved first and last residue. D genes are given only for firm matches. Rows may omit the clone size; those that give it use once, few, many or a size class.

abundance: NA
j_gene: TRBJ2-3
v_gene: TRBV6-6
d_gene: NA
CDR3aa: CASRGGASTDTQYF
CDR3nt: TGTGCCAGCAGGGGCGGGGCTAGCACAGATACGCAGTATTTT

abundance: NA
j_gene: TRBJ1-1
v_gene: TRBV30
d_gene: NA
CDR3aa: CAWSVGRVNTEAFF
CDR3nt: TGTGCCTGGAGTGTGGGAAGAGTGAACACTGAAGCTTTCTTT

abundance: NA
j_gene: TRBJ1-4
v_gene: TRBV10-3
d_gene: TRBD1
CDR3aa: CAISESRGSEKLFF
CDR3nt: TGTGCCATCAGTGAGTCCAGGGGGAGTGAAAAACTGTTTTTT

abundance: NA
j_gene: TRBJ1-1
v_gene: TRBV30
d_gene: TRBD1
CDR3aa: CASRTGGMNTEAFF
CDR3nt: TGTGCCTCCCGGACAGGGGGAATGAACACTGAAGCTTTCTTT

abundance: few
j_gene: TRBJ1-6
v_gene: TRBV6-1
d_gene: NA
CDR3aa: CASKSSYNSPLHF
CDR3nt: TGTGCCAGCAAGAGCTCCTATAATTCACCCCTCCACTTT

abundance: NA
j_gene: TRBJ2-3
v_gene: TRBV24-1
d_gene: TRBD1
CDR3aa: CATSDSSGQGTDTQYF
CDR3nt: TGTGCCACCAGTGATTCGTCCGGACAGGGAACAGATACGCAGTATTTT

abundance: NA
j_gene: TRBJ2-1
v_gene: TRBV3-1
d_gene: NA
CDR3aa: CASSQVQTHNEQFF
CDR3nt: TGTGCCAGCAGCCAAGTGCAGACTCACAATGAGCAGTTCTTC

abundance: NA
j_gene: TRBJ1-6
v_gene: TRBV3-1
d_gene: NA
CDR3aa: CASSQGATSPLHF
CDR3nt: TGTGCCAGCAGCCAGGGGGCCACTTCACCCCTCCACTTT

abundance: NA
j_gene: TRBJ1-5
v_gene: TRBV12-3/TRBV12-4
d_gene: TRBD1
CDR3aa: CASSFPGTGASQPQHF
CDR3nt: TGTGCCAGCAGTTTCCCCGGGACAGGGGCGAGTCAGCCCCAGCATTTT

abundance: NA
j_gene: TRBJ2-1
v_gene: TRBV20-1
d_gene: TRBD2
CDR3aa: CSATGLVDNEQFF
CDR3nt: TGCAGTGCTACGGGACTAGTAGACAATGAGCAGTTCTTC

abundance: NA
j_gene: TRBJ2-7
v_gene: TRBV3-1
d_gene: NA
CDR3aa: CASSPTLITHEQYF
CDR3nt: TGTGCCAGCAGCCCAACCCTTATTACACACGAGCAGTACTTC

abundance: few
j_gene: TRBJ1-5
v_gene: TRBV4-2
d_gene: NA
CDR3aa: CASSPAENQPQHF
CDR3nt: TGTGCCAGCAGCCCAGCGGAGAATCAGCCCCAGCATTTT

abundance: NA
j_gene: TRBJ1-1
v_gene: TRBV2
d_gene: NA
CDR3aa: CASSLLGGSTEAFF
CDR3nt: TGTGCCAGCAGCCTACTCGGGGGCTCCACTGAAGCTTTCTTT

abundance: NA
j_gene: TRBJ1-6
v_gene: TRBV2
d_gene: NA
CDR3aa: CASSEGVRYNSPLHF
CDR3nt: TGTGCCAGCAGTGAAGGGGTTCGCTATAATTCACCCCTCCACTTT

abundance: NA
j_gene: TRBJ1-1
v_gene: TRBV14
d_gene: TRBD1
CDR3aa: CASSHTGTGAFF
CDR3nt: TGTGCCAGCAGCCACACCGGGACAGGGGCTTTCTTT

abundance: NA
j_gene: TRBJ2-2
v_gene: TRBV29-1
d_gene: NA
CDR3aa: CSVAEGGTGELFF
CDR3nt: TGCAGCGTTGCAGAGGGGGGCACCGGGGAGCTGTTTTTT

abundance: NA
j_gene: TRBJ2-5
v_gene: TRBV5-1
d_gene: NA
CDR3aa: CASSLALQQETQYF
CDR3nt: TGCGCCAGCAGCTTGGCCCTTCAACAAGAGACCCAGTACTTC

abundance: NA
j_gene: TRBJ2-2
v_gene: TRBV11-2
d_gene: NA
CDR3aa: CASSFLGARAGELFF
CDR3nt: TGTGCCAGCAGCTTCTTGGGGGCTCGAGCCGGGGAGCTGTTTTTT

abundance: few
j_gene: TRBJ2-5
v_gene: TRBV14
d_gene: TRBD2
CDR3aa: CASSPSFGRVETQYF
CDR3nt: TGTGCCAGCAGCCCCTCCTTCGGGAGGGTAGAGACCCAGTACTTC

abundance: NA
j_gene: TRBJ2-5
v_gene: TRBV9
d_gene: TRBD1
CDR3aa: CASSSDSGGFTETQYF
CDR3nt: TGTGCCAGCAGCTCCGATTCAGGGGGTTTTACAGAGACCCAGTACTTC

abundance: NA
j_gene: TRBJ2-7
v_gene: TRBV4-1
d_gene: NA
CDR3aa: CASSQEGFSLGEQYF
CDR3nt: TGCGCCAGCAGCCAAGAAGGCTTCAGCCTAGGGGAGCAGTACTTC

abundance: NA
j_gene: TRBJ2-5
v_gene: TRBV24-1
d_gene: NA
CDR3aa: CAAGTEETQYF
CDR3nt: TGTGCCGCCGGGACGGAAGAGACCCAGTACTTC